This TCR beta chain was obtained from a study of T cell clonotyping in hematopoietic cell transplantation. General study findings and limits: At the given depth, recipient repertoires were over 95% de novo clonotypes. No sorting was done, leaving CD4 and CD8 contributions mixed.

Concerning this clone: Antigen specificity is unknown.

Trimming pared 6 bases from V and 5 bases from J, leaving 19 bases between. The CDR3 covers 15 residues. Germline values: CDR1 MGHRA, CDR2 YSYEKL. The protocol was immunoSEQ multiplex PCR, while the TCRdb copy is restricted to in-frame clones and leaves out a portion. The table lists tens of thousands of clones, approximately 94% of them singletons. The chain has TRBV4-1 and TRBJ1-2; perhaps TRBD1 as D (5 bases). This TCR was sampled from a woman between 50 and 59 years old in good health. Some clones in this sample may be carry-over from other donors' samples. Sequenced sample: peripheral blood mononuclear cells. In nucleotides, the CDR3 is TGCGCCAGCAGGGACGGGACGAGGCCCGCTTATGGCTACACCTTC. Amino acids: CASRDGTRPAYGYTF.